The clone carrying this T cell receptor beta chain is a singleton in its sample. Method: immunoSEQ multiplex PCR; TCRdb's copy keeps in-frame clones and lacks some. The sample includes around 95,000 clones, around 85% of them seen just once. This sample was taken from a study of control samples from healthy donors and cancer patients. CDR3 size: 14 residues. Germline V gives CDR1 SQVTM, CDR2 ANQGSEA. V gave up 0 bases and J gave up 1 base, with 9 bases separating them. Material: blood. The chain employs TRBV29-1 and TRBJ1-1; D is unresolved. The receptor's source is a man aged 25-45 years in good health. CDR3 amino acids: CSVEDPPGNTEAFF. For the CDR3, the DNA is TGCAGCGTTGAAGATCCACCAGGGAACACTGAAGCTTTCTTT.